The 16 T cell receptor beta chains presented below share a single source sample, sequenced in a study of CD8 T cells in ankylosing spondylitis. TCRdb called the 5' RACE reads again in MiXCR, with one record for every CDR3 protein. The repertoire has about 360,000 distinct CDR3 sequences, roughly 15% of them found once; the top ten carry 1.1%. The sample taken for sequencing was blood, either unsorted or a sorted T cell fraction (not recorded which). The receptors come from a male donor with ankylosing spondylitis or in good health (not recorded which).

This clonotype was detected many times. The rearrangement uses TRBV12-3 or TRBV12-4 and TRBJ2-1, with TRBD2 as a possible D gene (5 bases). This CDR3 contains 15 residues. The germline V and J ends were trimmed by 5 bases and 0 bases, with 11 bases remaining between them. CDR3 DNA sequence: TGTGCCAGCAGTCCGGGGAGAAGCTCCTACAATGAGCAGTTCTTC. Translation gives CASSPGRSSYNEQFF.

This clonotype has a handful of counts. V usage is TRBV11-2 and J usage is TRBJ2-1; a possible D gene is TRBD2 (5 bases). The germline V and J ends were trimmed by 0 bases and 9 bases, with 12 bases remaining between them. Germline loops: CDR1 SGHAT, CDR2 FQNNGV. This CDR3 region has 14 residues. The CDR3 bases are TGTGCCAGCAGCTTAGAGCGGCTAGCTGGTGAGCAGTTCTTC. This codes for CASSLERLAGEQFF.

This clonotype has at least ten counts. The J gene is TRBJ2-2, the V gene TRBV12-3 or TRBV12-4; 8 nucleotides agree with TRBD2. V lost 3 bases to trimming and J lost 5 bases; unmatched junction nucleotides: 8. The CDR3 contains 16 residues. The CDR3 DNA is TGTGCCAGCAGTTTCCGCTCTAGCGGGCGGACCGGGGAGCTGTTTTTT. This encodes CASSFRSSGRTGELFF.

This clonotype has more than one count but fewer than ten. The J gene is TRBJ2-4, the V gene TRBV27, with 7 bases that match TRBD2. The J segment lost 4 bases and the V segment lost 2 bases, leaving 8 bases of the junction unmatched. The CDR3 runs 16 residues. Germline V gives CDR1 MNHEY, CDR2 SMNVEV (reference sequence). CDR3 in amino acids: CASSLQGGWGKNIQYF. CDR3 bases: TGTGCCAGCAGTTTACAGGGAGGGTGGGGAAAAAACATTCAGTACTTC.

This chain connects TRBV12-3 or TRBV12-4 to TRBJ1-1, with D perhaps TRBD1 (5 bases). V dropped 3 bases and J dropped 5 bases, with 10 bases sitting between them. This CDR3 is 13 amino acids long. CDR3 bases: TGTGCCAGCAGTTTTGCAGGGAGAACTGAAGCTTTCTTT. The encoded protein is CASSFAGRTEAFF.

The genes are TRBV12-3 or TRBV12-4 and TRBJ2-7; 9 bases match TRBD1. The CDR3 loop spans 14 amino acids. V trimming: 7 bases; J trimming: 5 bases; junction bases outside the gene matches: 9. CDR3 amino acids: CASNSPGQGNEQYF. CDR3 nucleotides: TGTGCCAGCAACTCCCCGGGACAGGGTAACGAGCAGTACTTC.

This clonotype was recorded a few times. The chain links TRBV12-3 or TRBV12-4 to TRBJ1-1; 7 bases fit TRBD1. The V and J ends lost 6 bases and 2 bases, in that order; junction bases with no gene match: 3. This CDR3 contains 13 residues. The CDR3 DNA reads TGTGCCAGCAGGGGACAGTCAAACACTGAAGCTTTCTTT. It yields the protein CASRGQSNTEAFF.

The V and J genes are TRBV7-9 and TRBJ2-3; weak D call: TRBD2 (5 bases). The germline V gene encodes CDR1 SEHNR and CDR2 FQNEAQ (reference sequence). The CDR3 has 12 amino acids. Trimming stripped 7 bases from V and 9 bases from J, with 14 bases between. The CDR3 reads CASTPGIETQYF. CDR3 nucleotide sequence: TGTGCCAGCACCCCCGGGATCGAGACGCAGTATTTT. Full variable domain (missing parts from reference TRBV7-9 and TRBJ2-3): DTGVSQNPRHKITKRGQNVTFRCDPISEHNRLYWYRQTLGQGPEFLTYFQNEAQLEKSRLLSDRFSAERPKGSFSTLEIQRTEQGDSAMYLCASTPGIETQYFGPGTRLTVL.

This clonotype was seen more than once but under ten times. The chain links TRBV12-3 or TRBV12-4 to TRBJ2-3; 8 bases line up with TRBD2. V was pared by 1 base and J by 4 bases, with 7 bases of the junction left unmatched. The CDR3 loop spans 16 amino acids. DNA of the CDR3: TGTGCCAGCAGTTTAGGGACCGGGGGGGCCGCAGATACGCAGTATTTT. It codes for CASSLGTGGAADTQYF.

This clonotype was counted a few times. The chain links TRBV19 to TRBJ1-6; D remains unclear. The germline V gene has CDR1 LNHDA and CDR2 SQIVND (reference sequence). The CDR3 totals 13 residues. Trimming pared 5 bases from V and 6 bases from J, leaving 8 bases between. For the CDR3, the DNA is TGTGCCAGTAGTTCCGCTCCTAATTCACCCCTCCACTTT. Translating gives CASSSAPNSPLHF. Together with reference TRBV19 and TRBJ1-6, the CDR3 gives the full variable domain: DGGITQSPKYLFRKEGQNVTLSCEQNLNHDAMYWYRQDPGQGLRLIYYSQIVNDFQKGDIAEGYSVSREKKESFPLTVTSAQKNPTAFYLCASSSAPNSPLHFGNGTRLTVT.

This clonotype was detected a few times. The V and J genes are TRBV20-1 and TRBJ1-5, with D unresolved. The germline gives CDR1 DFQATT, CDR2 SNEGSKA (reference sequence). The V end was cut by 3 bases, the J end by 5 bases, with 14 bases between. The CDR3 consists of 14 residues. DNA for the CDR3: TGCAGTGCTAGTCGTGATTTGAACGATCAGCCCCAGCATTTT. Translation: CSASRDLNDQPQHF.

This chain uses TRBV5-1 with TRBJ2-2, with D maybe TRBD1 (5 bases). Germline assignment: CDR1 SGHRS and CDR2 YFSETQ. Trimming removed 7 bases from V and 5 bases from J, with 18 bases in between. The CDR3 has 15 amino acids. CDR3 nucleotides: TGCGCCAGCTCTCTCGTTAAAGCAGGGACCGGGGAGCTGTTTTTT. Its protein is CASSLVKAGTGELFF.

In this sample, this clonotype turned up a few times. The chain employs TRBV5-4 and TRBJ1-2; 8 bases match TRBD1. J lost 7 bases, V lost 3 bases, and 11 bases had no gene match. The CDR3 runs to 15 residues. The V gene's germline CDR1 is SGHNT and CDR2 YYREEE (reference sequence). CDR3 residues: CASSSDRAQVGGYTF. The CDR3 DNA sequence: TGTGCCAGCAGCTCGGACAGGGCGCAGGTAGGTGGCTACACCTTC.

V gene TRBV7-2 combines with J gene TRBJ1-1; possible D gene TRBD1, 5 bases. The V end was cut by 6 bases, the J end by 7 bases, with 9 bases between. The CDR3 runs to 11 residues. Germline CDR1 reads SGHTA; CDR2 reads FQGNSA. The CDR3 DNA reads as TGTGCCAGCAGTTGGGACGGTGAAGCTTTCTTT. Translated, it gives CASSWDGEAFF.

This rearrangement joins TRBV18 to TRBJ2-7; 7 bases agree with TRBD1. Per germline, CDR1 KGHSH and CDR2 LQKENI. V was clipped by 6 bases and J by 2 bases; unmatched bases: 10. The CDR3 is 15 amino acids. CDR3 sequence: CASSQTGTAAYEQYF. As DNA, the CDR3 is TGTGCCAGCTCGCAAACCGGGACAGCAGCCTACGAGCAGTACTTC.

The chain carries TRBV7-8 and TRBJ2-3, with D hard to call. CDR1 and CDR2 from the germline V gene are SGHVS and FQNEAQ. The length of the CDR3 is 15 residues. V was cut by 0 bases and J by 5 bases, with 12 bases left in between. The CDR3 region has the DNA TGTGCCAGCAGCTTAGCCTTCCAGACGGGAGATACGCAGTATTTT. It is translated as CASSLAFQTGDTQYF.